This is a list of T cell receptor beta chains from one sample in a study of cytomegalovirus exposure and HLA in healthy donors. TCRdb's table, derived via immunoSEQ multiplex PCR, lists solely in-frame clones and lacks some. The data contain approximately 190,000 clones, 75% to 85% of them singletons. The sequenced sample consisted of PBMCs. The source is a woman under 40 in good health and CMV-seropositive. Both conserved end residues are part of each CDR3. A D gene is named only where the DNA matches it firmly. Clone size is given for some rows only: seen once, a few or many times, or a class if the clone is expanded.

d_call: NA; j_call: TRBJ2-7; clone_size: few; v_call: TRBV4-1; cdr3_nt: TGCGCCAGCAGCCTAAGGGGGGGCGCGTTGAACGAGCAGTACTTC; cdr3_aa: CASSLRGGALNEQYF
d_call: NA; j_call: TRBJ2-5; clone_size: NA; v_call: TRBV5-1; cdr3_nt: TGCGCCAGCAGCTTGGAGGGACTGGAAGAGACCCAGTACTTC; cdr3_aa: CASSLEGLEETQYF
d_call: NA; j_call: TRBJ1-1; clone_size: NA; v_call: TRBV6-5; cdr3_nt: TGTGCCAGCAGTCGGCCGGGCCGGGGGGACACTGAAGCTTTCTTT; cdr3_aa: CASSRPGRGDTEAFF
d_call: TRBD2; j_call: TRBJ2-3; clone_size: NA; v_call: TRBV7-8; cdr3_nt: TGTGCCAGCAGCTTAGGAAGGCTAGCGGGTACCTTTAGCACAGATACGCAGTATTTT; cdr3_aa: CASSLGRLAGTFSTDTQYF
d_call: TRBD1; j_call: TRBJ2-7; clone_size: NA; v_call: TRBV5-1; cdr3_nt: TGCGCCAGCAGCTCCCCAGGGGGTAGCTCCTACGAGCAGTACTTC; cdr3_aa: CASSSPGGSSYEQYF
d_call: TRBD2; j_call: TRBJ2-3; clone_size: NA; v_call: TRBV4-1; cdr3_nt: TGCGCCAGCAGCCTACTAGCGGGAGCGTTAACAGATACGCAGTATTTT; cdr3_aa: CASSLLAGALTDTQYF
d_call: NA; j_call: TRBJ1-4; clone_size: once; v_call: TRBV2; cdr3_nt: TGTGCCAGCAACGGGGGGAGAGGGACTAATGAAAAACTGTTTTTT; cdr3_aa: CASNGGRGTNEKLFF
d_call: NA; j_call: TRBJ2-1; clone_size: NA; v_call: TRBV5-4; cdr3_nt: TGTGCCAGCAGCTTGGTTTTGGGGGCGCATGAGCAGTTCTTC; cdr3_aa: CASSLVLGAHEQFF
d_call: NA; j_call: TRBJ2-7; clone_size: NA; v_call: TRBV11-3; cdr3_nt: TGTGCCAGCAGCTTACATGGGGAGGTTCCCGAGCAGTACTTC; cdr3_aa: CASSLHGEVPEQYF
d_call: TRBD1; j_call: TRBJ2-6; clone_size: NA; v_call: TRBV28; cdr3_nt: TGTGCCAGCAGTTCCCTCCCGACAGGGCCCAACTCTGGGGCCAACGTCCTGACTTTC; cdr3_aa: CASSSLPTGPNSGANVLTF
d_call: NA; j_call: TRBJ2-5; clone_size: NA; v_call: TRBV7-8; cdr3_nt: TGTGCCAGCAGCTTAGTTGGTAGTATCGGAGAGACCCAGTACTTC; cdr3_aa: CASSLVGSIGETQYF
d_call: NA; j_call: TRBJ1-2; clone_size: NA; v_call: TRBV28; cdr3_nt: TGTGCCAGCAGCCCGGGGGGGGCCAGCGGCTACACCTTC; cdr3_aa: CASSPGGASGYTF
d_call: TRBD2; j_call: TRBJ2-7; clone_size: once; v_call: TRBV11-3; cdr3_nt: TGTGCCAGCAGCGCCGGACTAGCGGTCTACGAGCAGTACTTC; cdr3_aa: CASSAGLAVYEQYF
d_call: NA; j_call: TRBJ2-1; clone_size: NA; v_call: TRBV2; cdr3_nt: TGTGCCAGCAGTGCTAGCGCCTTACCCTCGAGGTACAATGAGCAGTTCTTC; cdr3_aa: CASSASALPSRYNEQFF
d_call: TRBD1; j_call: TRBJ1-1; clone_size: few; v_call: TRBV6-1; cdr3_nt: TGTGCCAGCAGTACAGGGGGCGAAGGGACTGAAGCTTTCTTT; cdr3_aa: CASSTGGEGTEAFF
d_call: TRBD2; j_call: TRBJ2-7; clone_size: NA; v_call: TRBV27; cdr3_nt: TGTGCCAGCAGTCATCCCCCCCATGGGAGGGGACGAGAGCAGTACTTC; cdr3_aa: CASSHPPHGRGREQYF
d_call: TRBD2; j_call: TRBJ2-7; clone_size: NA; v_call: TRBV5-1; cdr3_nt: TGCGCCAGCAGCTTCGGTAGCGGGAGGTTTAACTACGAGCAGTACTTC; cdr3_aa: CASSFGSGRFNYEQYF
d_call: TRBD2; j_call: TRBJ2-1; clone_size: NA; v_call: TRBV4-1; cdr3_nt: TGCGCCAGCAGCCAAGGCGACCTAGGCGGGGGGACATACAATGAGCAGTTCTTC; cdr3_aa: CASSQGDLGGGTYNEQFF
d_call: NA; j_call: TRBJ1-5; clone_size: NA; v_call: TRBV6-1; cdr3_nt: TGTGCCAGCAGTGCGGCCGTGGCGGAGGGTCAGCCCCAGCATTTT; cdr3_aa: CASSAAVAEGQPQHF
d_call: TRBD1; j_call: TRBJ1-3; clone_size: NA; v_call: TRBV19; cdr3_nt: TGTGCCAGTAGTGAGACGACAGGGGGCGAAGACACCATATATTTT; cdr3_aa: CASSETTGGEDTIYF
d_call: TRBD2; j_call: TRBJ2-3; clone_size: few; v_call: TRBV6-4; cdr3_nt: TGTGCCAGCAGTCGAAGTCCCGCTGGGGCTAGCGGGGAGAGCACAGATACGCAGTATTTT; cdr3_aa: CASSRSPAGASGESTDTQYF
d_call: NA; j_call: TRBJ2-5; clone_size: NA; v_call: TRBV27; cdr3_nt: TGTGCCAGCAGTTTAGGGGGCGGAGAAGAGACCCAGTACTTC; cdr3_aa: CASSLGGGEETQYF
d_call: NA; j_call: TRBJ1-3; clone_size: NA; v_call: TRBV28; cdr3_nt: TGTGCCAGCAGTTTTCGGCAGGGTGTGAACACCATATATTTT; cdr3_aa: CASSFRQGVNTIYF
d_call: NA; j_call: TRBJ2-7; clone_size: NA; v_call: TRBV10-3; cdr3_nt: TGTGCCATCAGTGAGTCGAATGGTGCCGCGTCGTTGGACGAGCAGTACTTC; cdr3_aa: CAISESNGAASLDEQYF
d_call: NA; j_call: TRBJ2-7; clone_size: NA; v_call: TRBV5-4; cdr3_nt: TGTGCCAGCAGCCCTCTGTCAGGGGGGACCTACGAGCAGTACTTC; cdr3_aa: CASSPLSGGTYEQYF
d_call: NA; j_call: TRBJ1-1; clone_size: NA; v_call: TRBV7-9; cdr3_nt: TGTGCCAGCAGCTCGTTGGGACAGAACACTGAAGCTTTCTTT; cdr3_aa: CASSSLGQNTEAFF
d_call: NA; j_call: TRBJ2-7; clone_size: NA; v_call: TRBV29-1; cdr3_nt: TGCAGCGTTGCCCTAGATCAGGGGAGCTCCTACGAGCAGTACTTC; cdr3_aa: CSVALDQGSSYEQYF
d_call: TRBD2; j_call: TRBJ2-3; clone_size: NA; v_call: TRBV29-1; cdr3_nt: TGCAGCGTTGAAGGGGGGGGGAGTGGAGCAGATACGCAGTATTTT; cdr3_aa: CSVEGGGSGADTQYF
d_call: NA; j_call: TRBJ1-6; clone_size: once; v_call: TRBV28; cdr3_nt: TGTGCCAGCAGTTTTTGGGGGGATACTTCACCCCTCCACTTT; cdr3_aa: CASSFWGDTSPLHF
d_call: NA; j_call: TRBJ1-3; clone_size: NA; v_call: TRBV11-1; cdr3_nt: TGTGCCAGCAGCACGAATCCAGGGGCTGGAAACACCATATATTTT; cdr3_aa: CASSTNPGAGNTIYF
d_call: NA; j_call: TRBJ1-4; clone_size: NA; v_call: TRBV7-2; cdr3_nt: TGTGCCAGCAGCTTAGATCGGGGAGCGGTTCATGAAAAACTGTTTTTT; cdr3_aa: CASSLDRGAVHEKLFF
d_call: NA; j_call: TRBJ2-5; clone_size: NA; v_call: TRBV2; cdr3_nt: TGTGCCAGCAGCGATTACTCGACCCAGTACTTC; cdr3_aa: CASSDYSTQYF
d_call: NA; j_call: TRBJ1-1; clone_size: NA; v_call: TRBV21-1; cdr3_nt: TGTGCCAGCAGCACGGGCAGGGAAGGGGGGGACACTGAAGCTTTCTTT; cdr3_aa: CASSTGREGGDTEAFF
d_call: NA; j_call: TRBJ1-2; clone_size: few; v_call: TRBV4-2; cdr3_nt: TGTGCCAGCAGCCAAGTAAGGACTTCGAACGGCTACACCTTC; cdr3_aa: CASSQVRTSNGYTF
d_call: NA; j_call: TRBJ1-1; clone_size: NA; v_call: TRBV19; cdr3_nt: TGTGCCAGTACCTCAGACAGGTTCACTGAAGCTTTCTTT; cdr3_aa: CASTSDRFTEAFF
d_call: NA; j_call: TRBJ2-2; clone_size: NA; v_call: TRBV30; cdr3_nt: TGTGCCTGGAGTGTACTGGGGGCTTACACCGGGGAGCTGTTTTTT; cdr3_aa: CAWSVLGAYTGELFF
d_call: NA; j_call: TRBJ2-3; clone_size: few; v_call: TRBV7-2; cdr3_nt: TGTGCCAGCAGACTCGGGGGAGGCACAGATACGCAGTATTTT; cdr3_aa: CASRLGGGTDTQYF
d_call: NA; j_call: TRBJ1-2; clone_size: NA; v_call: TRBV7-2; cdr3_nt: TGTGCCAGCAGCCAGGGGACCCCCGGGGACGGCTACACCTTC; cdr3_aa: CASSQGTPGDGYTF
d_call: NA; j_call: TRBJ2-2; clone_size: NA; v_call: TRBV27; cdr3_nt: TGTGCCAGCAGTTTACGTGGCTCTAACACCGGGGAGCTGTTTTTT; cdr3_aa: CASSLRGSNTGELFF
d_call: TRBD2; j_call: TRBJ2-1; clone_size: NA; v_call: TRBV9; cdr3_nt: TGTGCCAGCAATCTAGCGGGGGGATCATACAATGAGCAGTTCTTC; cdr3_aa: CASNLAGGSYNEQFF
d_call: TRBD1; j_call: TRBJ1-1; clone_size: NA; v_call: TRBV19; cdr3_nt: TGTGCCAGTAGCGGGACAGAGAACACTGAAGCTTTCTTT; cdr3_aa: CASSGTENTEAFF
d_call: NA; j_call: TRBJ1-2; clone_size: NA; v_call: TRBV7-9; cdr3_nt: TGTGCCAGCAGCTTCGCGGGGTATGGCTACACCTTC; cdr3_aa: CASSFAGYGYTF
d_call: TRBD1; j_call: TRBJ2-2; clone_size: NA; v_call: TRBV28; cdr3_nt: TGTGCCAGCAAAGGACAGGGGGCCTCAAACACCGGGGAGCTGTTTTTT; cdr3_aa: CASKGQGASNTGELFF
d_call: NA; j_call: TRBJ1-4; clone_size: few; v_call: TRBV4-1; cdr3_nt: TGCGCCAGCAGCCACCGCACCAGGAAGAAACTGTTTTTT; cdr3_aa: CASSHRTRKKLFF
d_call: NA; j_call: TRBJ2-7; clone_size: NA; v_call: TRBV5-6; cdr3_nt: TGTGCCAGCAGCTTGGGGCTGACTACCTCCTACGAGCAGTACTTC; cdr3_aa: CASSLGLTTSYEQYF
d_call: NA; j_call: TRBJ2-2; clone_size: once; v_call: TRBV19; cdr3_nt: TGTGCCACCGTGAACGGCCGCGGCGGGGATAACACCGGGGAGCTGTTTTTT; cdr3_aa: CATVNGRGGDNTGELFF
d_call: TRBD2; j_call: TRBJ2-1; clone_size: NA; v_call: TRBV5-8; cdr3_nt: TGTGCCAGCAGCCCGGGACTAGCGGTTTACAATGAGCAGTTCTTC; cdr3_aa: CASSPGLAVYNEQFF
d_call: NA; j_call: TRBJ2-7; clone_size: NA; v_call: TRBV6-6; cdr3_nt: TGTGCCAGCAACCTCCGAGACTACGAGCAGTACTTC; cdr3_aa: CASNLRDYEQYF
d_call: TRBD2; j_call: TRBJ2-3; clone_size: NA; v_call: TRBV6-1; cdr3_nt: TGTGCCAGCAGTGACATTCAGCGGCGGGGGTGGTCAGATACGCAGTATTTT; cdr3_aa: CASSDIQRRGWSDTQYF
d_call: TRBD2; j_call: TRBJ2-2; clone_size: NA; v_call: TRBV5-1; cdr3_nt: TGCGCCAGCGCCCCGACTAGCGGGGGGGCTAGGGCCGGGGAGCTGTTTTTT; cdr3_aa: CASAPTSGGARAGELFF
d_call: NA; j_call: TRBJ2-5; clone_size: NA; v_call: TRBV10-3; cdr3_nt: TGTGCCATCAGTGAGTCGGTCAGGCAAGAGACCCAGTACTTC; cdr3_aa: CAISESVRQETQYF
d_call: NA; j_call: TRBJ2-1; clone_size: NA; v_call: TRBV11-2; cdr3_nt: TGTGCCAGCAGCTTAGGTCCCGGTAGCTCCTACAATGAGCAGTTCTTC; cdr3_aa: CASSLGPGSSYNEQFF
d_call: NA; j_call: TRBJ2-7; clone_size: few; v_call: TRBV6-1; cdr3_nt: TGTGCCAGCAGGGCCACGGGGGAGATCCTCTACGAGCAGTACTTC; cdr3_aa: CASRATGEILYEQYF